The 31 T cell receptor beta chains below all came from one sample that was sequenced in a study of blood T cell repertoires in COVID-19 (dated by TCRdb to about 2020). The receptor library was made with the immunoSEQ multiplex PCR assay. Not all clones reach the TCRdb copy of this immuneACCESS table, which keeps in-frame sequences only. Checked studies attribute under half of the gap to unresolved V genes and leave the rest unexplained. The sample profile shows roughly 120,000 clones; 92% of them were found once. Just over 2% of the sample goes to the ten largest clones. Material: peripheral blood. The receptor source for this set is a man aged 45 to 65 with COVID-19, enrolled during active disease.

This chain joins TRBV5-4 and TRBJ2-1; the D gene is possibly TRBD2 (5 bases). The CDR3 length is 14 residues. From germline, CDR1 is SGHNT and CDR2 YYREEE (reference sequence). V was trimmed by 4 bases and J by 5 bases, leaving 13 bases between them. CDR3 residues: CASSKDSTDNEQFF. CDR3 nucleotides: TGTGCCAGCAGCAAGGACTCAACAGACAATGAGCAGTTCTTC.

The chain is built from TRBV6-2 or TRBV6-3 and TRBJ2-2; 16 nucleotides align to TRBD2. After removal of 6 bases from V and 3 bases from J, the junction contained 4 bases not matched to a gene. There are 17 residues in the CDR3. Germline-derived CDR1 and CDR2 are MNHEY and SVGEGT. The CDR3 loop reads CASSMGLAGGYTGELFF. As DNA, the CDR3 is TGTGCCAGCAGCATGGGACTAGCGGGAGGGTACACCGGGGAGCTGTTTTTT.

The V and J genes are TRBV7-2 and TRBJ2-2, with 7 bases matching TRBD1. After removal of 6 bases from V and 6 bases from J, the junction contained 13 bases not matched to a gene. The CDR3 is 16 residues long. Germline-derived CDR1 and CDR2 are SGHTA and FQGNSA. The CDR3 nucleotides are TGTGCCAGCAGTCGTTACACAGGGGCCGACGCCGGGGAGCTGTTTTTT. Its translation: CASSRYTGADAGELFF.

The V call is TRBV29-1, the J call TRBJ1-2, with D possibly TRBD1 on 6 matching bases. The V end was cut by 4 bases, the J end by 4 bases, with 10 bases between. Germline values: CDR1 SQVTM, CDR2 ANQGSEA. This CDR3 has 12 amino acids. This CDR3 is CSVARDIYGYTF. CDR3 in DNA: TGCAGCGTTGCAAGGGACATCTATGGCTACACCTTC.

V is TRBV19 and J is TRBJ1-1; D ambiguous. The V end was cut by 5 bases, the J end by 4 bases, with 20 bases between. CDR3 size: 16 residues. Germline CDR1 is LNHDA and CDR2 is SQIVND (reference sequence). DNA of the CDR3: TGTGCCAGTAGTGCGCCTAAAGTTGGTGCACGCACTGAAGCTTTCTTT. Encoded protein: CASSAPKVGARTEAFF. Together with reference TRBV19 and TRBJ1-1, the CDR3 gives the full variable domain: DGGITQSPKYLFRKEGQNVTLSCEQNLNHDAMYWYRQDPGQGLRLIYYSQIVNDFQKGDIAEGYSVSREKKESFPLTVTSAQKNPTAFYLCASSAPKVGARTEAFFGQGTRLTVV.

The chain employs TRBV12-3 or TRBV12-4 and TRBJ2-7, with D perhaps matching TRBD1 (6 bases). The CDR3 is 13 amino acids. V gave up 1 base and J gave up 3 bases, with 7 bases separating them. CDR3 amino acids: CASSLGTVYEQYV. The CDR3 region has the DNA TGTGCCAGCAGTTTAGGGACAGTCTACGAGCAGTACGTC.

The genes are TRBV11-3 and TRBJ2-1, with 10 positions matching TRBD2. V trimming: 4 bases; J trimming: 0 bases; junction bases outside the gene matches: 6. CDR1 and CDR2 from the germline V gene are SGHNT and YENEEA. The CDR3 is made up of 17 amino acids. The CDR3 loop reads CASSSFPSGGSYNEQFF. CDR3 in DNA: TGTGCCAGCAGCTCATTCCCTAGCGGGGGCTCCTACAATGAGCAGTTCTTC.

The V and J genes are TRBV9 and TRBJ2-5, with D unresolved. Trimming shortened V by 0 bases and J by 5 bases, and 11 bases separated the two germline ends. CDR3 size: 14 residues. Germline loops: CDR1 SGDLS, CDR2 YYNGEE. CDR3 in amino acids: CASSVAPNAETQYF. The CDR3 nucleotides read TGTGCCAGCAGCGTAGCCCCAAATGCGGAGACCCAGTACTTC.

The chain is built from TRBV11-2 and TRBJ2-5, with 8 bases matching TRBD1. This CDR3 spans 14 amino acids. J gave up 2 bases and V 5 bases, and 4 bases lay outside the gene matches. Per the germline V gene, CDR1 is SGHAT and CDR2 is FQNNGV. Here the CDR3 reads CASSLGQGQETQYF. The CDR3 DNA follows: TGTGCCAGCAGCCTAGGACAGGGTCAAGAGACCCAGTACTTC.

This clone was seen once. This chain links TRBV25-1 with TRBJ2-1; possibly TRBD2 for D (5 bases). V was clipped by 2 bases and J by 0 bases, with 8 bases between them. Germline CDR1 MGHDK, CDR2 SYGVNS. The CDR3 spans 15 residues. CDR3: CASSEPSGSYNEQFF. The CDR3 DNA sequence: TGTGCCAGCAGTGAACCCAGCGGCTCCTACAATGAGCAGTTCTTC.

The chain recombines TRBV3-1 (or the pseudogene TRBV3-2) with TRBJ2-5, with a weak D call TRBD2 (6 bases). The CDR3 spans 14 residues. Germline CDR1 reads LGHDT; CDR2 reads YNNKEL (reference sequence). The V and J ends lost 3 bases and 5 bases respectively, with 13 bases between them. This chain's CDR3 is CASSQEGGLETQYF. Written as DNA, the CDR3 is TGTGCCAGCAGCCAGGAAGGAGGGTTGGAGACCCAGTACTTC.

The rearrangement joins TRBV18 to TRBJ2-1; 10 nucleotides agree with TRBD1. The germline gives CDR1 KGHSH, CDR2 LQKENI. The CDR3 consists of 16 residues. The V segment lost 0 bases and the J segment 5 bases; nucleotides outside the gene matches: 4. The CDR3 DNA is TGTGCCAGCTCACCACCGGGACAGGGGACCAACAATGAGCAGTTCTTC. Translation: CASSPPGQGTNNEQFF.

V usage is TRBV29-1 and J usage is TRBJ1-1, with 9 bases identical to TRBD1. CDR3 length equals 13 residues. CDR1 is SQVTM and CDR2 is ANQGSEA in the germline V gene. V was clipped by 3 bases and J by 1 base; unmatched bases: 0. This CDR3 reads CSVEGQGNTEAFF. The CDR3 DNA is TGCAGCGTTGAGGGACAGGGGAACACTGAAGCTTTCTTT.

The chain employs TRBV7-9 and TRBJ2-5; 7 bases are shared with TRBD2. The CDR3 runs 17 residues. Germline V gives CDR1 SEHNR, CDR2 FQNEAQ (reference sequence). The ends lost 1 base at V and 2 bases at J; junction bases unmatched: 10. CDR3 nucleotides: TGTGCCAGCAGCTTAGTTGGGGAACTAGCGAGTCAAGAGACCCAGTACTTC. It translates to CASSLVGELASQETQYF.

In nucleotides, the CDR3 is TGTGCCAGTAACAGGTACCAAGAGACCCAGTACTTC. This gives the protein CASNRYQETQYF. This sequence joins TRBV6-5 and TRBJ2-5; TRBD1 might be the D (5 bases). V was pared by 9 bases and J by 0 bases, with 8 bases between. The germline V gene has CDR1 MNHEY and CDR2 SVGAGI. The length of the CDR3 is 12 residues.

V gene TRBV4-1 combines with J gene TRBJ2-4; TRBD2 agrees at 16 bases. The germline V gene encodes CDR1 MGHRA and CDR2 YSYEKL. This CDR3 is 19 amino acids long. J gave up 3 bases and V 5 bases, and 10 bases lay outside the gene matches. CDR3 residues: CASSNTGTSGRGDKNIQYF. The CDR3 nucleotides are TGCGCCAGCAGCAATACCGGGACTAGCGGGAGGGGGGACAAAAACATTCAGTACTTC.

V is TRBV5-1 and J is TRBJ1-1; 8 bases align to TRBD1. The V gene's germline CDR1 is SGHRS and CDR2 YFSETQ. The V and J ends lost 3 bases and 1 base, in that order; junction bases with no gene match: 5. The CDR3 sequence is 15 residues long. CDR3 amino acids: CASSYGQGRNTEAFF. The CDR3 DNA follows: TGCGCCAGCAGCTACGGACAGGGCAGGAACACTGAAGCTTTCTTT.

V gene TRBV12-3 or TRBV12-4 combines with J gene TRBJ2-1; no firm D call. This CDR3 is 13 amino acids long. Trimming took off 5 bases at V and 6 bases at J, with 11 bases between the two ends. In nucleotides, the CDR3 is TGTGCCAGCAGTCAAATTATTAGCAATGAGCAGTTCTTC. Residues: CASSQIISNEQFF.

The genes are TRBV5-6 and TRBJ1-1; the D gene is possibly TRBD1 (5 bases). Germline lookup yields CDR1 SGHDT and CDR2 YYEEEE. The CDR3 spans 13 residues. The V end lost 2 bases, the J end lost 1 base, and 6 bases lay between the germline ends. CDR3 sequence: CASSLDRNTEAFF. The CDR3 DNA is TGTGCCAGCAGCTTAGACAGGAACACTGAAGCTTTCTTT.

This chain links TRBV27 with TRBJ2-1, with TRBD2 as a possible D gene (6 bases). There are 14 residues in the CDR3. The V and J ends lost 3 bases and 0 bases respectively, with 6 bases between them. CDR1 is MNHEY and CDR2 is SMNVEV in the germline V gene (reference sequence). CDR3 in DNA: TGTGCCAGCAGTTTCGGGAGCTCCTACAATGAGCAGTTCTTC. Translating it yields CASSFGSSYNEQFF.

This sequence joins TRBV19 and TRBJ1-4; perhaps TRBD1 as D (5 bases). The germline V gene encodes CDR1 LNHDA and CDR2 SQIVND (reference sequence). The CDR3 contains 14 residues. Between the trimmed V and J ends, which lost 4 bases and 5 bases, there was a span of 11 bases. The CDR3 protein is CASSSRASNEKLFF. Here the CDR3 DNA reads TGTGCCAGTAGTAGCAGGGCCTCCAATGAAAAACTGTTTTTT.

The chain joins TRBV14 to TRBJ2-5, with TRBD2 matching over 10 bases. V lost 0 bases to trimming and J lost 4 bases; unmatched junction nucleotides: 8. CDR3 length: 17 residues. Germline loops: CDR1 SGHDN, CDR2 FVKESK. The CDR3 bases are TGTGCCAGCAGCCAAGATCGTCCACTAGCGGGGATAGAGACCCAGTACTTC. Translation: CASSQDRPLAGIETQYF.

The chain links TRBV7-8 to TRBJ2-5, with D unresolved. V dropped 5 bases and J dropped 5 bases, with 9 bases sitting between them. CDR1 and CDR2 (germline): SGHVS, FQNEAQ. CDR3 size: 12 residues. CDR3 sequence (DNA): TGTGCCAGCAGCCAGTCCCGGGAGACCCAGTACTTC. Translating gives CASSQSRETQYF. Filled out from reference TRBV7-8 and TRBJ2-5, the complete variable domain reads GAGVSQSPRYKVAKRGQDVALRCDPISGHVSLFWYQQALGQGPEFLTYFQNEAQLDKSGLPSDRFFAERPEGSVSTLKIQRTQQEDSAVYLCASSQSRETQYFGPGTRLLVL.

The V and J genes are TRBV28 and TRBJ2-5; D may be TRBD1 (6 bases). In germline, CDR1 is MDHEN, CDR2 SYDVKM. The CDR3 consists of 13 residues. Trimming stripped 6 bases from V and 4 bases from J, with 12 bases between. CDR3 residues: CASREQGPETQYF. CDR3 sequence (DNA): TGTGCCAGCAGGGAACAGGGACCAGAGACCCAGTACTTC.

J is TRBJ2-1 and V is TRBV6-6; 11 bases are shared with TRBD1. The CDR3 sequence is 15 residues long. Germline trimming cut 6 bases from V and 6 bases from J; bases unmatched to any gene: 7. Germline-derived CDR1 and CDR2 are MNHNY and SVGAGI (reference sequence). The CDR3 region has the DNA TGTGCCAGCAGCCACCGGGACAGGGGGGGCAATGAGCAGTTCTTC. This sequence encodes CASSHRDRGGNEQFF.

The CDR3 bases are TGCGCCAGCAGCCAAACACAGGGGACCGGGGAGCTGTTTTTT. It specifies CASSQTQGTGELFF. This chain connects TRBV4-1 to TRBJ2-2; 7 bases map to TRBD1. J lost 5 bases, V lost 2 bases, and 2 bases had no gene match. The CDR3 has 14 amino acids. CDR1 is MGHRA and CDR2 is YSYEKL in the germline V gene.

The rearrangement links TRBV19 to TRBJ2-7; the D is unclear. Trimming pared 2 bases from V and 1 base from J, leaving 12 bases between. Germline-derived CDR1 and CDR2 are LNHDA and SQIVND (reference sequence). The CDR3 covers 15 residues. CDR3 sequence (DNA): TGTGCCAGTAGTATATCGGCCGGAGTTTCCTACGAGCAGTACTTC. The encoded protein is CASSISAGVSYEQYF.

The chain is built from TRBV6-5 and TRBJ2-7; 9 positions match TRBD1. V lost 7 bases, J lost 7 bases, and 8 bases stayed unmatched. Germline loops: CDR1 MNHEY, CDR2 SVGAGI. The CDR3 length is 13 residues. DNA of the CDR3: TGTGCCAGCAAGCGGACAGGGGCAGGTGAGCAGTACGTC. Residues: CASKRTGAGEQYV.

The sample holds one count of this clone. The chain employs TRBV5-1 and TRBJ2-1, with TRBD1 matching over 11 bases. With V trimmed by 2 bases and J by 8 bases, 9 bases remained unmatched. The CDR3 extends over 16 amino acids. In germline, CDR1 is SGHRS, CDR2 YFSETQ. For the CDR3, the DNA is TGCGCCAGCAGCTTTGGTTTGGGACAGGGGGTCGATGAGCAGTTCTTC. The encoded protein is CASSFGLGQGVDEQFF.

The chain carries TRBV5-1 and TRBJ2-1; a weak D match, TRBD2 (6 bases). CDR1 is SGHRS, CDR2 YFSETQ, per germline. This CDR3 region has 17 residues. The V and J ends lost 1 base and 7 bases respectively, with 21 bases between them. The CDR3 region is CASSLSPGDKVWNEQFF. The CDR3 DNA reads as TGCGCCAGCAGCTTGAGCCCGGGAGATAAGGTGTGGAATGAGCAGTTCTTC. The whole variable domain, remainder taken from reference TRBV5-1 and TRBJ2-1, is KAGVTQTPRYLIKTRGQQVTLSCSPISGHRSVSWYQQTPGQGLQFLFEYFSETQRNKGNFPGRFSGRQFSNSRSEMNVSTLELGDSALYLCASSLSPGDKVWNEQFFGPGTRLTVL.

The CDR3 reads CASSYSPTGAKNIQYF. The DNA for the CDR3 is TGTGCCAGCAGTTACTCACCGACAGGAGCCAAAAACATTCAGTACTTC. This rearrangement joins TRBV6-5 to TRBJ2-4; possibly TRBD1 for D (6 bases). Germline-derived CDR1 and CDR2 are MNHEY and SVGAGI. V lost 0 bases and J 0 bases, leaving 9 bases between the germline ends. This CDR3 has 16 amino acids.